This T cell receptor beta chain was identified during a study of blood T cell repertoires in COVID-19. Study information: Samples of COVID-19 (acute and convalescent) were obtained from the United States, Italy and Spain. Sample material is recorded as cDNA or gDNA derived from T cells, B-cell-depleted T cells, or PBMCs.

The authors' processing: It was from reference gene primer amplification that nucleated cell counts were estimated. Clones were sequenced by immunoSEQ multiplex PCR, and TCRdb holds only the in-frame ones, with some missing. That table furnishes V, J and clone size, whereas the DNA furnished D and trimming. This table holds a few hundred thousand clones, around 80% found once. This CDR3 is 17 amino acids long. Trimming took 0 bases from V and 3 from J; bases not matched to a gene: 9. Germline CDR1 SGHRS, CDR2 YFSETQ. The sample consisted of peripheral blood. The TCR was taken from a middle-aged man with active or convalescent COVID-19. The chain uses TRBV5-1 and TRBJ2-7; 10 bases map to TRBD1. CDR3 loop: CASSLAIGTGVIYEQYF. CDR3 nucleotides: TGCGCCAGCAGCTTGGCCATAGGGACAGGGGTAATCTACGAGCAGTACTTC.